Listed below are T cell receptor beta chains from one sample, sequenced in a study of shared clonotypes between healthy human individuals. Method: immunoSEQ multiplex PCR; TCRdb's copy keeps in-frame clones and lacks some. The profile shows 1.6 million or so clones, about 98.5% of them singletons. The sequenced material came from naive CD4+ T cells sorted from blood. These TCRs come from a man in his thirties or forties in good health. CDR3s include the opening cysteine and the closing phenylalanine or tryptophan. A D gene is named only where the DNA matches it firmly.

>TRBJ1-2|-|TRBV6-5
CASARVVRDGYTF
TGTGCCAGCGCCAGAGTAGTACGGGATGGCTACACCTTC
>TRBJ1-5|-|TRBV4-2
CASSQDGQFNQPQHF
TGTGCCAGCAGCCAAGATGGGCAGTTCAATCAGCCCCAGCATTTT
>TRBJ2-7|-|TRBV6-5
CASSYSRAPNYEQYF
TGTGCCAGCAGTTACTCCCGGGCTCCCAATTACGAGCAGTACTTC
>TRBJ2-7|TRBD1|TRBV29-1
CSVTPGTGVSYEQYF
TGCAGCGTTACACCCGGGACAGGGGTTTCCTACGAGCAGTACTTC
>TRBJ2-7|-|TRBV5-4
CASSLDRNSYEQYF
TGTGCCAGCAGCTTAGACAGAAACTCCTACGAGCAGTACTTC
>TRBJ1-3|-|TRBV9
CASSVVPGGFGNTIYF
TGTGCCAGCAGCGTAGTTCCCGGAGGGTTTGGAAACACCATATATTTT
>TRBJ2-7|-|TRBV18
CASSPGTWDEQYF
TGTGCCAGCTCACCGGGGACGTGGGACGAGCAGTACTTC
>TRBJ2-1|TRBD2|TRBV10-1
CASSSRLAAYNEQFF
TGCGCCAGCAGTAGCAGGCTAGCGGCCTACAATGAGCAGTTCTTC
>TRBJ2-1|-|TRBV11-3
CASSFGWGANEQFF
TGTGCCAGCAGCTTCGGTTGGGGGGCCAATGAGCAGTTCTTC
>TRBJ1-5|-|TRBV28
CASSFQGQVQPQHF
TGTGCCAGCAGTTTCCAAGGACAAGTTCAGCCCCAGCATTTT
>TRBJ1-4|-|TRBV18
CASSPDLFEKLFF
TGTGCCAGCTCACCAGATCTTTTTGAAAAACTGTTTTTT
>TRBJ2-7|TRBD2|TRBV11-2
CASSPVAGVISYEQYF
TGTGCCAGCAGCCCCGTAGCGGGGGTTATCTCCTACGAGCAGTACTTC
>TRBJ1-2|-|TRBV6-5
CASSRQDHYGYTF
TGTGCCAGCAGTAGACAGGACCACTATGGCTACACCTTC
>TRBJ1-4|-|TRBV18
CASSHSPEKLFF
TGTGCCAGCTCTCACAGTCCTGAAAAACTGTTTTTT